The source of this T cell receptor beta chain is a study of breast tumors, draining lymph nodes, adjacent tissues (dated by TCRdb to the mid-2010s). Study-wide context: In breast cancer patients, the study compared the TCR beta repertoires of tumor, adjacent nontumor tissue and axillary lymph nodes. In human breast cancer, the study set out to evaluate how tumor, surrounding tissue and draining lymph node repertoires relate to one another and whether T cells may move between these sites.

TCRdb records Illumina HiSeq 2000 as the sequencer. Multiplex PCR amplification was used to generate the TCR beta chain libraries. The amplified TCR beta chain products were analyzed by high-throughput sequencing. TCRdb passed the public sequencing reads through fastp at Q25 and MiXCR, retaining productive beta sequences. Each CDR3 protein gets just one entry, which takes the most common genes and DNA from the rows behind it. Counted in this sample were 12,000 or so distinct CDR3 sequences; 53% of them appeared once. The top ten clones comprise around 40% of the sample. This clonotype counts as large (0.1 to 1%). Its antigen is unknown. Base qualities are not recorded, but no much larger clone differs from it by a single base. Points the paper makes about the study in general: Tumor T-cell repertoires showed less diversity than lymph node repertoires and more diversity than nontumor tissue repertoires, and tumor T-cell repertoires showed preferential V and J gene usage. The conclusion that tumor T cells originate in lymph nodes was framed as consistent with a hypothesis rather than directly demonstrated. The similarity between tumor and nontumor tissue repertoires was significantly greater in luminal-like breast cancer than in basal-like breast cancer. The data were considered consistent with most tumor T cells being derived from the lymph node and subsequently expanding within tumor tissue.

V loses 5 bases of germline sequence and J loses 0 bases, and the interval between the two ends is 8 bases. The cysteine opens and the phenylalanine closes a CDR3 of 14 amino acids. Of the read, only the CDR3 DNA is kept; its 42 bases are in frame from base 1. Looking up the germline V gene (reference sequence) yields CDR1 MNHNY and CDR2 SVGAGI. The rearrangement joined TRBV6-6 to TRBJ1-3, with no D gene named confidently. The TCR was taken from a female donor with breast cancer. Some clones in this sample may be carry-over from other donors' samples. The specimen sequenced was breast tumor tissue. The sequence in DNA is TGTGCCAGCAGTACTGGTCACTCTGGAAACACCATATATTTT. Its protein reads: CASSTGHSGNTIYF.